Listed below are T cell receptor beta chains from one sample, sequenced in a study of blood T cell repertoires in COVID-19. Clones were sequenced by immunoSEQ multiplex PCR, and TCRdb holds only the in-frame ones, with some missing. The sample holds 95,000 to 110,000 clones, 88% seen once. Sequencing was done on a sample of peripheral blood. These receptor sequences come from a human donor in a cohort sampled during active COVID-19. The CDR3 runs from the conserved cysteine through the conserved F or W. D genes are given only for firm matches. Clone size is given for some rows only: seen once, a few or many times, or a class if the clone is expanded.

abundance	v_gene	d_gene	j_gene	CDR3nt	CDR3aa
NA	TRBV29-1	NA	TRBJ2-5	TGCAGCGGGCAGTGGGAGACCCAGTACTTC	CSGQWETQYF
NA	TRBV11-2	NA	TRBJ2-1	TGTGCCAGCAGCGCAGGGACACCCCGTCACAATGAGCAGTTCTTC	CASSAGTPRHNEQFF
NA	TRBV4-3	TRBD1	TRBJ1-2	TGCGCCAGCAGCCTCGACAGGGGGCAAGATGGCTACACCTTC	CASSLDRGQDGYTF
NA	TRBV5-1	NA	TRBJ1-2	TGCGCCAGCAGCCCCGGGGGGGAGACCTATGGCTACACCTTC	CASSPGGETYGYTF
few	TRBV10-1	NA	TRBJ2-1	TGCGCCAGCAGTGGGGGCTTTAACTACAATGAGCAGTTCTTC	CASSGGFNYNEQFF
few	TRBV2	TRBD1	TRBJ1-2	TGTGCCAGCAGTGGACAGGGAAGCTATGGCTACACCTTC	CASSGQGSYGYTF
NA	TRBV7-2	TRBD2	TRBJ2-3	TGTGCCAGCAGCTTAGTCGGGGGGGCAACAGATACGCAGTATTTT	CASSLVGGATDTQYF
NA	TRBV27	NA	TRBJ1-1	TGTGCCAGCAATTTGGGAGTGAACACTGAAGCTTTCTTT	CASNLGVNTEAFF
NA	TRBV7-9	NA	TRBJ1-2	TGTGCCAGCAGCTTAGCGGCAGGGGCCCCCGGCTACACCTTC	CASSLAAGAPGYTF
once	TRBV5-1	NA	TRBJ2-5	TGCGCCAGCAGCCTCGGGACTTTTCAAGAGACCCAGTACTTC	CASSLGTFQETQYF
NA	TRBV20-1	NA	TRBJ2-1	TGCAGTGCTAGTACGGGAACGGTCGACAATGAGCAGTTCTTC	CSASTGTVDNEQFF
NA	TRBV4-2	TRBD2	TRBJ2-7	TGTGCCAGCAGCCAGACTAGCGGGAGGCCCTCCTACGAGCAGTACTTC	CASSQTSGRPSYEQYF
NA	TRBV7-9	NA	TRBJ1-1	TGTGCCAGCAGCCCGGGACATCTAACTAACACTGAAGCTTTCTTT	CASSPGHLTNTEAFF
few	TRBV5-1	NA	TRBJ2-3	TGCGCCAGCAGCTTACGAAGAGGAGGCACAGATACGCAGTATTTT	CASSLRRGGTDTQYF
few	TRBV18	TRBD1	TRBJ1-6	TGTGCCAGCTCACCCCGAGGAGGGGGCAATTCTTCACCCCTCCACTTT	CASSPRGGGNSSPLHF